This T cell receptor (beta chain) emerged from a study of T cell responses to AZD1222 COVID-19 vaccine. Overall study: Doses given second, at about 4 or about 12 weeks, were pooled.

TCRdb's copy holds only in-frame clones and misses some; the assay was immunoSEQ multiplex PCR. The sample has under 130,000 clones, less than 95% seen once. Trimming at V came to 2 bases and at J to 1 base, leaving 4 bases not matched to a gene. CDR3 size: 16 residues. CDR1 SGDLS and CDR2 YYNGEE come from the germline V gene. This sequence joins TRBV9 and TRBJ2-2, with TRBD2 matching over 8 bases. The TCR originated in an adult in good health. Sequences were derived from peripheral blood, sampled on day 0 of AZD1222 vaccination. CDR3 amino acids: CASSVVAGQNTGELFF. The CDR3, as DNA: TGTGCCAGCAGCGTCGTAGCGGGGCAGAACACCGGGGAGCTGTTTTTT. The full variable domain, rest sourced from reference TRBV9 and TRBJ2-2, is DSGVTQTPKHLITATGQRVTLRCSPRSGDLSVYWYQQSLDQGLQFLIQYYNGEERAKGNILERFSAQQFPDLHSELNLSSLELGDSALYFCASSVVAGQNTGELFFGEGSRLTVL.